This TCR beta chain derives from a study of cytomegalovirus exposure and HLA in healthy donors. For the study at large: As an earlier analysis found, some 170 million T cells yielded approximately 110 million unique TCR beta sequences.

Study outcomes and limitations: Cytomegalovirus association was listed for about 180 TCR beta chains. V- and J-gene trimming in TCR beta was tied to a missense DCLRE1C variant by an analysis performed later.

This clone was picked up one time. The antigen is undetermined. Those who donated were healthy bone marrow donors. A multiplex PCR was run with 60 Vbeta primers and 13 Jbeta primers. The table came from immunoSEQ multiplex PCR; TCRdb's copy has only in-frame clones and leaves some out. The sample records 150,000 to 200,000 clones, around four fifths being singletons. The receptor comes from a female donor in good health and CMV-seronegative. The sequenced sample was PBMCs.

CDR3 protein: CATSRLPLAGGPVGDTQYF. The CDR3, as DNA: TGTGCCACCAGCCGCTTACCTCTAGCGGGAGGGCCGGTGGGAGATACGCAGTATTTT. This chain joins TRBV15 and TRBJ2-3; the match to TRBD2 covers 12 bases. This CDR3 region has 19 residues. Per the germline V gene, CDR1 is LNHNV and CDR2 is YYDKDF (reference sequence). The J segment lost 5 bases and the V segment lost 5 bases, leaving 17 bases of the junction unmatched.